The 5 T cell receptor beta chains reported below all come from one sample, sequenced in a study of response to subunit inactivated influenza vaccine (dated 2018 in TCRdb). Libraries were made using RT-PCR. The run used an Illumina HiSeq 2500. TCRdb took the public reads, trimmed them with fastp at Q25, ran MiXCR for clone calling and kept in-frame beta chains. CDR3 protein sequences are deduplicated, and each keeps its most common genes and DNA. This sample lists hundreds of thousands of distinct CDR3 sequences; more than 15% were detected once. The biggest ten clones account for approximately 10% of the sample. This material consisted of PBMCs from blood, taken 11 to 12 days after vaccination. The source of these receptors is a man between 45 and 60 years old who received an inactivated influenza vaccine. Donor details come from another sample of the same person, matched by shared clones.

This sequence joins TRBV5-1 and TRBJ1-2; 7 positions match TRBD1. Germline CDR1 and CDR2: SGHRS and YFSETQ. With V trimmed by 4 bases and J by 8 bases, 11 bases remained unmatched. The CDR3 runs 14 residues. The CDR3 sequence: CASSPEGGMRGYTF. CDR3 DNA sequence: TGCGCCAGCAGCCCAGAAGGGGGCATGAGGGGCTACACCTTC.

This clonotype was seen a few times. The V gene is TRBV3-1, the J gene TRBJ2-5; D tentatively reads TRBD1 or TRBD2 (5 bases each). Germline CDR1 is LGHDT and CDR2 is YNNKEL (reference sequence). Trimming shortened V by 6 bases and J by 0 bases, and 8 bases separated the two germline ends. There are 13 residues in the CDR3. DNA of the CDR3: TGTGCCAGCAGAGAGGGGAACCAAGAGACCCAGTACTTC. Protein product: CASREGNQETQYF.

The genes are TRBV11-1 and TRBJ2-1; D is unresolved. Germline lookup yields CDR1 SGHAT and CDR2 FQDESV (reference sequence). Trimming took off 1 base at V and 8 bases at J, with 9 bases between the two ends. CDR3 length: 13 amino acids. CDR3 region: CASSLVSRDEQFF. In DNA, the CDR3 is TGTGCCAGCAGCTTAGTCAGCCGCGATGAGCAGTTCTTC. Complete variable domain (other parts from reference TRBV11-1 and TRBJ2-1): EAEVAQSPRYKITEKSQAVAFWCDPISGHATLYWYRQILGQGPELLVQFQDESVVDDSQLPKDRFSAERLKGVDSTLKIQPAELGDSAMYLCASSLVSRDEQFFGPGTRLTVL.

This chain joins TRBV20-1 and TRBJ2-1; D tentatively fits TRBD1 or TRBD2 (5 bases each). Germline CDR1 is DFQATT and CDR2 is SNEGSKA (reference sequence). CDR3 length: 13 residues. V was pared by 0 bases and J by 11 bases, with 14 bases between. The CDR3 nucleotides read TGCAGTGCTAGAGATGGGACCGGGACCCAGCAGTTCTTC. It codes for CSARDGTGTQQFF.

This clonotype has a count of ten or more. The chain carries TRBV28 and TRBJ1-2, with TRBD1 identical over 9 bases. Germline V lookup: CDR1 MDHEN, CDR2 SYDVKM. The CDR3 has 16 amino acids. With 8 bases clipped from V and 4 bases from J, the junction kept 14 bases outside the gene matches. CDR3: CASAPPTGGRRYGYTF. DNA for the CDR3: TGTGCCAGCGCTCCTCCTACAGGGGGCAGACGCTATGGCTACACCTTC.